Below are 10 T cell receptor beta chains sequenced from a single sample in a study of early T cells in non-severe SARS-CoV-2 infection. A single record per CDR3 protein comes from TCRdb applying MiXCR to the 5' RACE reads. The table includes 50,000 to 60,000 distinct CDR3 sequences, 8% to 13% detected once. Source material: whole blood. The receptors derive from an adult who was a healthcare worker with PCR-confirmed SARS-CoV-2 infection or an uninfected control (not recorded which).

The table lists this clonotype with many counts. J is TRBJ2-4 and V is TRBV6-2 or TRBV6-3; the match to TRBD1 covers 8 bases. Germline CDR1 reads MNHEY; CDR2 reads SVGEGT. The CDR3 extends over 18 amino acids. Unmatched junction bases numbered 11, after V lost 0 bases and J lost 4 bases. In DNA, the CDR3 is TGTGCCAGCAGTTACTCGCGACAGGGGCCGCTATGGAAAAACATTCAGTACTTC. Protein sequence: CASSYSRQGPLWKNIQYF.

Only a few counts were recorded for this clonotype. V is TRBV2 and J is TRBJ2-7, with D maybe TRBD2 (5 bases). The CDR3 loop spans 11 amino acids. The V gene's germline CDR1 is SNHLY and CDR2 FYNNEI. The V end lost 7 bases, the J end lost 4 bases, and 8 bases lay between the germline ends. The CDR3 bases are TGTGCCAGCAAGGACTCTTACGAGCAGTACTTC. Its protein product is CASKDSYEQYF.

A remark on this clonotype: A much larger clone is a single base away; this may be a read error. This chain connects TRBV7-2 to TRBJ2-7; tentatively, D is TRBD1 (5 bases). CDR3 length: 14 residues. Germline V gives CDR1 SGHTA, CDR2 FQGNSA. CDR3 sequence: CASSFRRGRYEHYF. CDR3 sequence (DNA): TGTGCCAGCAGCTTCCGAAGGGGCCGCTACGAGCACTACTTC.

The V call is TRBV5-5, the J call TRBJ2-2; no definite D call. The ends were cut back, 3 bases at V and 4 bases at J, with 16 bases in the middle. The germline V gene encodes CDR1 SGHKS and CDR2 YYEKEE (reference sequence). The CDR3 runs 16 residues. For the CDR3, the DNA is TGTGCCAGCAGCTCCGCGGTCGTTTTAGGCACCGGGGAGCTGTTTTTT. Translating gives CASSSAVVLGTGELFF.

This chain links TRBV6-2 or TRBV6-3 with TRBJ2-1, with D hard to call. Germline lookup yields CDR1 MNHEY and CDR2 SVGEGT. V was trimmed by 1 base and J by 6 bases, leaving 4 bases between them. This CDR3 is 12 amino acids long. The CDR3 coding sequence is TGTGCCAGCAGTTACTTGGGCAATGAGCAGTTCTTC. Its protein product is CASSYLGNEQFF.

By share of the sample, this clonotype is medium-sized. This chain connects TRBV6-2 or TRBV6-3 to TRBJ2-1, with D hard to call. V was cut by 7 bases and J by 8 bases, with 3 bases left in between. CDR3 length: 9 residues. Germline loops: CDR1 MNHEY, CDR2 SVGEGT. The CDR3 sequence: CASTDEQFF. The CDR3 DNA sequence: TGTGCCAGCACGGATGAGCAGTTCTTC.

The V and J genes are TRBV27 and TRBJ1-6; D ambiguous. The CDR3 has 19 amino acids. V was trimmed by 5 bases and J by 4 bases, leaving 24 bases between them. Germline CDR1 MNHEY, CDR2 SMNVEV (reference sequence). CDR3 bases: TGTGCCAGCAGTCTAGATTGGGAGCCCGCGCCCCATTATAATTCACCCCTCCACTTT. Translated: CASSLDWEPAPHYNSPLHF.

The gene calls are TRBV9 and TRBJ2-1, with 8 bases lining up with TRBD2. This CDR3 contains 15 residues. J was trimmed by 8 bases and V by 3 bases; bases with no gene match: 10. Germline-derived CDR1 and CDR2 are SGDLS and YYNGEE. CDR3: CASSGDMSGSHEQFF. The CDR3 nucleotides are TGTGCCAGCAGCGGGGATATGAGCGGGAGTCATGAGCAGTTCTTC.

This clonotype was counted many times. The CDR3 loop reads CSARGRGIAGEDEQFF. CDR3 in DNA: TGCAGTGCTAGAGGTCGGGGGATAGCGGGAGAAGATGAGCAGTTCTTC. This rearrangement joins TRBV20-1 to TRBJ2-1, with 9 nucleotides matching TRBD2. V shed 1 base, J shed 8 bases, and the junction held 12 bases outside the gene matches. Per the germline V gene, CDR1 is DFQATT and CDR2 is SNEGSKA (reference sequence). The CDR3 has 16 residues.

This clonotype was picked up many times. This chain joins TRBV20-1 and TRBJ1-5; no firm D call. CDR1 DFQATT and CDR2 SNEGSKA come from the germline V gene (reference sequence). V dropped 1 base and J dropped 4 bases, with 8 bases sitting between them. The length of the CDR3 is 13 residues. Here the CDR3 reads CSARGELNQPQHF. In DNA, the CDR3 is TGCAGTGCTAGAGGGGAATTGAATCAGCCCCAGCATTTT.